A selection of T cell receptor beta chains follows, all from one sample in a study of T cells expressing NK-cell markers. Reanalyzing the 5' RACE reads, TCRdb keeps one entry per CDR3 protein, without DNA. In all, the sample yields 250,000 to 300,000 distinct CDR3 sequences. The sample was blood T cells: a sorted CD56 or NKG2C T cell subset, CD4+ or CD8+ T cells, or bulk PBMC T cells (not recorded which). All receptors come from a woman aged 18 to 75 in good health. The CDR3 runs from the conserved cysteine through the conserved F or W. Fields, in order: V gene, J gene, CDR3 protein.

v_gene: TRBV7-2
j_gene: TRBJ1-2
CDR3aa: CASSSGQINYGYTF

v_gene: TRBV5-1
j_gene: TRBJ2-2
CDR3aa: CASSLRQVAGELFF

v_gene: TRBV19
j_gene: TRBJ1-2
CDR3aa: CASSRDNYYGYTF

v_gene: TRBV2
j_gene: TRBJ1-4
CDR3aa: CASRPGQRKLFF

v_gene: TRBV7-2
j_gene: TRBJ2-3
CDR3aa: CASSLAIQRGTDTQYF

v_gene: TRBV6-5
j_gene: TRBJ2-7
CDR3aa: CASSYFKPGDSEQYF

v_gene: TRBV6-5
j_gene: TRBJ1-2
CDR3aa: CASSYRGGPFGYTF

v_gene: TRBV11-2
j_gene: TRBJ1-4
CDR3aa: CASSWTLAEKLFF

v_gene: TRBV7-2
j_gene: TRBJ2-1
CDR3aa: CASSLVGGLNEQFF

v_gene: TRBV20-1
j_gene: TRBJ2-7
CDR3aa: CSARDPRGSYEQYF

v_gene: TRBV12-3/TRBV12-4
j_gene: TRBJ2-7
CDR3aa: CASSLGKTYEQYF

v_gene: TRBV6-1
j_gene: TRBJ1-1
CDR3aa: CASSPQGEAFF

v_gene: TRBV3-1
j_gene: TRBJ2-1
CDR3aa: CASSSLLRNEQFF

v_gene: TRBV2
j_gene: TRBJ1-5
CDR3aa: CASSEGRVNQPQHF

v_gene: TRBV19
j_gene: TRBJ2-5
CDR3aa: CASMPAGLETQYF

v_gene: TRBV5-1
j_gene: TRBJ1-2
CDR3aa: CASSLGGSGDYGYTF

v_gene: TRBV5-1
j_gene: TRBJ1-1
CDR3aa: CASSGDRGGTEAFF

v_gene: TRBV11-2
j_gene: TRBJ2-1
CDR3aa: CASSFGNNEQFF

v_gene: TRBV14
j_gene: TRBJ2-7
CDR3aa: CASSQGLVFSEQYF

v_gene: TRBV6-2/TRBV6-3
j_gene: TRBJ2-4
CDR3aa: CASSAGAYGYF

v_gene: TRBV7-2
j_gene: TRBJ2-7
CDR3aa: CASSQRGPEQYF